The clone carrying this TCR beta chain showed up just a few times. The data were taken from a study of patients and donors after allogeneic stem cell transplantation. Using its own MiXCR run on the RT-PCR reads, TCRdb lists one record per CDR3 protein. The sample has about a million distinct CDR3 sequences; 18% are singletons. After removal of 2 bases from V and 3 bases from J, the junction contained 8 bases not matched to a gene. This CDR3 comprises 15 residues. The germline V gene encodes CDR1 SGHRS and CDR2 YFSETQ. The TCR originated in a human donor who was either an allogeneic HSCT recipient or a stem cell or donor lymphocyte infusion donor (not recorded which). It is not recorded whose cells these are; they may come from a transplant donor. The gene calls are TRBV5-1 and TRBJ2-7; 7 bases fit TRBD1. Source material: blood, either unsorted or a sorted T cell fraction (not recorded which). Here the CDR3 DNA reads TGCGCCAGCAGCTTTACTGGACAGGTCTACTACGAGCAGTACTTC. Protein product: CASSFTGQVYYEQYF.